What follows are 21 T cell receptor beta chains derived from one specimen sequenced in a study of cytomegalovirus exposure and HLA in healthy donors. 13 Jbeta primers and 60 Vbeta primers were used for the PCR. Sequenced by immunoSEQ multiplex PCR; TCRdb stores in-frame clones only, minus some. The table lists roughly 93,000 clones, 74% of them singletons. Input material: PBMCs. The receptors here all came from a male donor in good health and CMV-seronegative.

The rearrangement links TRBV6-1 to TRBJ1-1; weak D call: TRBD1 (6 bases). Per the germline V gene, CDR1 is MNHNS and CDR2 is SASEGT. Deletions cut 9 bases from V and 11 bases from J, with 16 bases between. This CDR3 has 11 residues. DNA for the CDR3: TGTGCCAGTGGAGGACAGTGGGGCGCTTTCTTT. This codes for CASGGQWGAFF.

The chain combines TRBV7-2 with TRBJ1-2, with 7 bases that match TRBD1. V gave up 4 bases and J gave up 4 bases; unmatched junction bases: 15. The CDR3 is made up of 17 amino acids. Germline V gene lookup returns CDR1 SGHTA and CDR2 FQGNSA. The CDR3 nucleotides are TGTGCCAGCAGCTATCTTACGGGTACAGGGGCGTCCTATGGCTACACCTTC. Translation: CASSYLTGTGASYGYTF.

The gene calls are TRBV28 and TRBJ1-5; TRBD1 might be the D (5 bases). Germline V CDR1 and CDR2: MDHEN, SYDVKM. The CDR3 loop spans 15 amino acids. V lost 6 bases and J 0 bases, leaving 12 bases between the germline ends. CDR3 protein: CASRTRGNSNQPQHF. CDR3 nucleotides: TGTGCCAGCAGAACACGGGGGAATAGCAATCAGCCCCAGCATTTT.

V gene TRBV7-2 combines with J gene TRBJ2-1, with 12 positions matching TRBD2. V lost 1 base, J lost 7 bases, and 2 bases stayed unmatched. This CDR3 is built from 15 residues. CDR1 and CDR2 from the germline V gene are SGHTA and FQGNSA. As DNA, the CDR3 is TGTGCCAGCAGCTTAGGACTAGCGGGAGTGAATGAGCAGTTCTTC. Protein product: CASSLGLAGVNEQFF.

The chain employs TRBV4-1 and TRBJ2-3; D uncertain. Germline V gene data show CDR1 as MGHRA and CDR2 as YSYEKL. CDR3 length equals 14 residues. V was trimmed by 3 bases and J by 0 bases, leaving 7 bases between them. This chain's CDR3 is CASSHPISTDTQYF. The CDR3 coding sequence is TGCGCCAGCAGCCACCCAATTAGCACAGATACGCAGTATTTT.

This clone was observed a few times. The chain uses TRBV6-5 and TRBJ1-1; no clear D gene. CDR1 and CDR2 from the germline V gene are MNHEY and SVGAGI. The CDR3 contains 13 residues. V lost 3 bases and J 5 bases, leaving 10 bases between the germline ends. The CDR3 sequence: CASSYLRGTEAFF. The CDR3 DNA sequence: TGTGCCAGCAGTTATTTGAGAGGGACTGAAGCTTTCTTT.

The chain recombines TRBV11-3 with TRBJ2-5, with TRBD2 matching over 8 bases. The CDR3 is made up of 15 amino acids. V lost 5 bases, J lost 2 bases, and 7 bases stayed unmatched. Germline V gene sequence: CDR1 SGHNT, CDR2 YENEEA. The CDR3 reads CASSPSREEQETQYF. In DNA form, the CDR3 reads TGTGCCAGCAGCCCCTCGCGGGAGGAACAAGAGACCCAGTACTTC.

The CDR3 nucleotides read TGTGCCAGCACCCAAGGGGATTCCGGGAGGCCCCAGCATTTT. Translation: CASTQGDSGRPQHF. This rearrangement joins TRBV2 to TRBJ1-5, with TRBD1 as a possible D gene (5 bases). The CDR3 totals 14 residues. Germline V gene sequence: CDR1 SNHLY, CDR2 FYNNEI. V lost 7 bases and J lost 9, with 19 bases in between.

The chain combines TRBV5-1 with TRBJ1-1, with D possibly being TRBD1 (6 bases). Per the germline V gene, CDR1 is SGHRS and CDR2 is YFSETQ. The CDR3 totals 12 residues. The V and J ends lost 4 bases and 8 bases respectively, with 12 bases between them. Written as DNA, the CDR3 is TGCGCCAGCAGCCGGGACATCGGGGAAGCTTTCTTT. This sequence encodes CASSRDIGEAFF.

The gene calls are TRBV6-1 and TRBJ2-1, with 7 bases fitting TRBD2. This CDR3 has 15 residues. Germline-derived CDR1 and CDR2 are MNHNS and SASEGT. V shed 4 bases, J shed 2 bases, and the junction held 5 bases outside the gene matches. CDR3 nucleotide sequence: TGTGCCAGCAGTGGGACTAGTTTGCCCTACAATGAGCAGTTCTTC. This codes for CASSGTSLPYNEQFF.

The V and J genes are TRBV7-9 and TRBJ2-1; 7 bases are shared with TRBD2. Germline values: CDR1 SEHNR, CDR2 FQNEAQ (reference sequence). The CDR3 is 14 amino acids. J lost 2 bases, V lost 4 bases, and 2 bases had no gene match. CDR3 nucleotides: TGTGCCAGCAGCTATCTAGCGGCCTACAATGAGCAGTTCTTC. It is translated as CASSYLAAYNEQFF.

This clone has a handful of counts. The rearrangement joins TRBV21-1 to TRBJ1-3; the table gives TRBD1 as D, unverified against the DNA. TRBV21-1 is recorded as a pseudogene. The CDR3 covers 8 residues. CDR3 in DNA: TGTCCCTATGGGACAGAACCTTTT. Translated: CPYGTEPF.

The genes are TRBV25-1 and TRBJ2-1; 11 bases map to TRBD2. The CDR3 extends over 16 amino acids. CDR1 and CDR2 from the germline V gene are MGHDK and SYGVNS. The V and J ends lost 6 bases and 6 bases, in that order; junction bases with no gene match: 10. CDR3: CASSATSGRGSNEQFF. CDR3 DNA sequence: TGTGCCAGCAGCGCCACTAGCGGGAGAGGTTCCAATGAGCAGTTCTTC.

This rearrangement joins TRBV6-5 to TRBJ1-1; 11 nucleotides align to TRBD1. Looked up from germline, CDR1 is MNHEY and CDR2 is SVGAGI. The trim removed 7 bases at V and 5 bases at J, leaving 9 bases unmatched. The CDR3 runs 15 residues. In DNA, the CDR3 is TGTGCCAGCATAGCCAGGACAGGGGGCCATACTGAAGCTTTCTTT. Protein product: CASIARTGGHTEAFF.

The V and J genes are TRBV28 and TRBJ1-2; tentative D call: TRBD1 (5 bases). Germline CDR1 is MDHEN and CDR2 is SYDVKM. V lost 8 bases and J lost 5, with 18 bases in between. This CDR3 is 14 amino acids long. In DNA form, the CDR3 reads TGTGCCAGCTGGGCCCTCGACAGCACTTATGGCTACACCTTC. It encodes CASWALDSTYGYTF.

This rearrangement joins TRBV18 to TRBJ2-7; 7 bases are a match to TRBD1. Germline CDR1 reads KGHSH; CDR2 reads LQKENI. The CDR3 runs to 12 residues. The V segment lost 6 bases and the J segment 6 bases; nucleotides outside the gene matches: 5. CDR3 nucleotide sequence: TGTGCCAGCTCCCGGACAGGCCTCGAGCAGTACTTC. Translation gives CASSRTGLEQYF. Drawing the rest from reference TRBV18 and TRBJ2-7, the complete variable domain is NAGVMQNPRHLVRRRGQEARLRCSPMKGHSHVYWYRQLPEEGLKFMVYLQKENIIDESGMPKERFSAEFPKEGPSILRIQQVVRGDSAAYFCASSRTGLEQYFGPGTRLTVT.

V is TRBV18 and J is TRBJ1-5; TRBD1 agrees at 8 bases. The CDR3 is 19 residues long. Germline assignment: CDR1 KGHSH and CDR2 LQKENI. Unmatched junction bases numbered 14, after V lost 2 bases and J lost 2 bases. This CDR3 reads CASSPLSGGGMVGNQPQHF. The CDR3, as DNA: TGTGCCAGCTCACCATTATCAGGGGGCGGGATGGTTGGCAATCAGCCCCAGCATTTT.

This clone was detected a few times. This chain links TRBV13 with TRBJ2-7, with TRBD1 as a possible D gene (6 bases). V lost 3 bases and J 8 bases, leaving 29 bases between the germline ends. CDR3 length: 18 amino acids. CDR1 PRHDT and CDR2 FYEKMQ come from the germline V gene (reference sequence). The CDR3 is CASSLGAGRNAPYGKQYF. The CDR3 DNA follows: TGTGCCAGCAGCTTGGGGGCTGGGCGGAACGCTCCTTACGGGAAGCAGTACTTC.

The chain couples TRBV11-3 to TRBJ2-1, with 9 bases that match TRBD2. J gave up 4 bases and V 1 base, and 2 bases lay outside the gene matches. Germline V CDR1 and CDR2: SGHNT, YENEEA. The CDR3 is 15 amino acids. Here the CDR3 reads CASSLGLAGYNEQFF. DNA of the CDR3: TGTGCCAGCAGCTTAGGTCTAGCGGGATACAATGAGCAGTTCTTC.

The chain joins TRBV5-4 to TRBJ2-5; no reliable D call. Trimming cost V 0 bases and J 1 base, with 10 bases left between them. CDR1 SGHNT and CDR2 YYREEE come from the germline V gene (reference sequence). This CDR3 has 15 amino acids. The CDR3 spells CASSLGYRPQETQYF. DNA of the CDR3: TGTGCCAGCAGCTTGGGATACAGACCCCAAGAGACCCAGTACTTC.

This clone was recorded a few times. CDR3 bases: TGTGCCAGCAGTCCCTCGGGGGGAGAGCGACTCTCTGGAAACACCATATATTTT. Protein: CASSPSGGERLSGNTIYF. J is TRBJ1-3 and V is TRBV28; D perhaps matches TRBD1 (5 bases). The V end was cut by 5 bases, the J end by 0 bases, with 20 bases between. The CDR3 consists of 18 residues. CDR1 MDHEN and CDR2 SYDVKM come from the germline V gene.